These 4 T cell receptor beta chains were all obtained from the same sample, sequenced in a study of blood T cell repertoires in COVID-19. Clones were sequenced by immunoSEQ multiplex PCR, and TCRdb holds only the in-frame ones, with some missing. The profile shows under 80,000 clones, around 88% of them singletons. Sequenced input: peripheral blood. The origin of the receptors is a human donor in a cohort sampled during active COVID-19.

This clone was recorded once. This chain uses TRBV18 with TRBJ1-1; 7 bases match TRBD1. Germline CDR1 and CDR2: KGHSH and LQKENI. The trim removed 3 bases at V and 5 bases at J, leaving 9 bases unmatched. This CDR3 is 15 amino acids long. The CDR3 region is CASSPHDRATTEAFF. The CDR3 bases are TGTGCCAGCTCACCTCACGACAGGGCTACTACTGAAGCTTTCTTT.

The table lists this clone with a few counts. This chain uses TRBV7-9 with TRBJ1-4; no clear D gene. V was shortened by 2 bases and J by 0 bases, with 7 bases between the two germline ends. The V gene's germline CDR1 is SEHNR and CDR2 FQNEAQ (reference sequence). CDR3 size: 15 residues. CDR3 nucleotide sequence: TGTGCCAGCAGCTTACTTACTGCAACTAATGAAAAACTGTTTTTT. Its protein is CASSLLTATNEKLFF.

The chain has TRBV11-2 and TRBJ1-5, with D unclear. Between the trimmed V and J ends, which lost 3 bases and 1 base, there was a span of 10 bases. The length of the CDR3 is 15 residues. The germline CDR1 and CDR2 sequences are SGHAT and FQNNGV. The CDR3 loop is CASSFSVGSNQPQHF. The CDR3 DNA is TGTGCCAGCAGCTTTTCGGTGGGCAGCAATCAGCCCCAGCATTTT.

The rearrangement links TRBV5-1 to TRBJ1-2, with D unresolved. Trimming shortened V by 4 bases and J by 8 bases, and 18 bases separated the two germline ends. Germline CDR1 SGHRS, CDR2 YFSETQ. There are 14 residues in the CDR3. The CDR3 DNA follows: TGCGCCAGCAGCCGAGGGTGGGGTGAAAGGGGCTACACCTTC. This encodes CASSRGWGERGYTF.